This T cell receptor (beta chain) was captured in a study of blood T cell repertoires in COVID-19. At the level of the study: Samples came from the United States, Italy and Spain, spanning acute and convalescent COVID-19.

In the original processing: Nucleated cell counts were estimated from reference gene primer amplification. Sequencing was performed with immunoSEQ multiplex PCR; in TCRdb, only in-frame clones are kept and a portion is missing. That table supplies the V and J calls and clone size; D and trimming were determined from the DNA. The sample shows fewer than 400,000 clones, about 86% of them seen only once. The receptor's source is a man in his thirties or forties with active or convalescent COVID-19. The sequenced sample was peripheral blood.

CDR3 DNA sequence: TGTGCCAGTAGTAAATGGGACTTCTATGGCTACACCTTC. It is translated as CASSKWDFYGYTF. The chain recombines TRBV19 with TRBJ1-2, with D maybe TRBD1 (5 bases). V shed 4 bases and J shed 4 bases, with 10 bases lying between them. Germline-derived CDR1 and CDR2 are LNHDA and SQIVND (reference sequence). CDR3 length equals 13 residues.